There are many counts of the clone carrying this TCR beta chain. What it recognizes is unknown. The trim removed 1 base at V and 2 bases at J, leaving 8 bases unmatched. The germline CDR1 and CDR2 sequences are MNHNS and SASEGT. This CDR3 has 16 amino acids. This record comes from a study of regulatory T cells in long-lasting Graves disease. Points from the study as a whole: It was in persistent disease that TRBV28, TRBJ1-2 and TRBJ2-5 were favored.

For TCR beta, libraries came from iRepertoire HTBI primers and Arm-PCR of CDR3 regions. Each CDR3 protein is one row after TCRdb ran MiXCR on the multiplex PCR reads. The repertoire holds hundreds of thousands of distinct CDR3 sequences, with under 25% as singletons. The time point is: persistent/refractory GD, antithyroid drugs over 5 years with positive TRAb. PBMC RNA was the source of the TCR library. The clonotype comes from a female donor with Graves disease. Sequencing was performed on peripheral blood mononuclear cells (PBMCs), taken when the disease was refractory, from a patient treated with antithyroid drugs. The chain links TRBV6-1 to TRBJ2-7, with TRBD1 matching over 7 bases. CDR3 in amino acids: CASSEGNRGTTYEQYF. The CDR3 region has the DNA TGTGCCAGCAGTGAAGGGAACAGGGGTACAACCTACGAGCAGTACTTC.